A selection of T cell receptor beta chains follows, all from one sample in a study of CD8 T cells in Susac syndrome. TCRdb redid the calling of the immunoSEQ multiplex PCR reads with MiXCR, one entry per CDR3 protein. The sample contains fewer than 350,000 distinct CDR3 sequences, around nine tenths of which appear only once. Source material: CD8+ T cells from PBMCs. The receptors derive from a human donor with multiple sclerosis. Both conserved end residues are part of each CDR3. D genes are given only for firm matches. Clone size is given for some rows only: seen once, a few or many times, or a class if the clone is expanded.

cdr3_nt | cdr3_aa | d_call | j_call | v_call | clone_size
TGTGCCAGCAGCCCTGCGCTCAGAGTCTCCTACAATGAGCAGTTCTTC | CASSPALRVSYNEQFF | NA | TRBJ2-1 | TRBV14 | few
TGTGCCAGCAGCCGACCGGACACCTACCCAGTAGAATACTTC | CASSRPDTYPVEYF | NA | TRBJ2-7 | TRBV7-9 | NA
TGTGCCAGCAGCCCTCGGACCACAGGGGATCCTGAAGCTTTCTTT | CASSPRTTGDPEAFF | TRBD1 | TRBJ1-1 | TRBV7-9 | NA
TGTGCCAGCAGTGGGAACAGGGGAAGCAATCAGCCCCAGCATTTT | CASSGNRGSNQPQHF | TRBD1 | TRBJ1-5 | TRBV6-1 | NA
TGTGCCTGGAGTGCAGGTCACGGACTAGCCGCGGAGCAGTTCTTC | CAWSAGHGLAAEQFF | TRBD2 | TRBJ2-1 | TRBV30 | NA
TGTGCCAGCAGCTTAGCCTCGGGACAGGGGAACTATGGCTACACCTTC | CASSLASGQGNYGYTF | TRBD1 | TRBJ1-2 | TRBV7-9 | once
TGTGCCAGCAACGATAAGGGGGCGCGCGGCGGGGAGCTGTTTTTT | CASNDKGARGGELFF | TRBD1 | TRBJ2-2 | TRBV6-2/TRBV6-3 | NA
TGTGCCTGGAGACTGAACACCGGGGAGCTGTTTTTT | CAWRLNTGELFF | NA | TRBJ2-2 | TRBV30 | NA
TGTGCCAGCAGTTACGGCTCTTGGGCCAACGTCCTGACTTTC | CASSYGSWANVLTF | NA | TRBJ2-6 | TRBV6-2/TRBV6-3 | NA
TGTGCCAGCAGTTTAGGGCAGGGCCAATACGAGCAGTACTTC | CASSLGQGQYEQYF | NA | TRBJ2-7 | TRBV27 | few
TGTGCCACCTCGTCAAGTCCAGGGTGGGGGGAAAAACTGTTTTTT | CATSSSPGWGEKLFF | NA | TRBJ1-4 | TRBV15 | NA
TGTGCCAGCAGTTATATCGTCGGGCAGGGCACCTACGAGCAGTACTTC | CASSYIVGQGTYEQYF | NA | TRBJ2-7 | TRBV27 | NA
TGCAGTGCTAGTTCGGGACAGGGTTCCTACGAGCAGTACTTC | CSASSGQGSYEQYF | TRBD1 | TRBJ2-7 | TRBV20-1 | NA
TGCGCCAGCAGCCAGGACCTTAATGAGCAGTTCTTC | CASSQDLNEQFF | NA | TRBJ2-1 | TRBV4-1 | NA
TGTGCCAGCAGTTACGGGAGCCTTGAAGCTTTCTTT | CASSYGSLEAFF | NA | TRBJ1-1 | TRBV6-2/TRBV6-3 | NA
TGTGCCAGCAGCCGCCCGGAGTCTAGCCTCAAAAACATTCAGTACTTC | CASSRPESSLKNIQYF | NA | TRBJ2-4 | TRBV7-9 | NA
TGTGCCATCAGTGGTCTAGCGGGTTTAGGTAATGAGCAGTTCTTC | CAISGLAGLGNEQFF | TRBD2 | TRBJ2-1 | TRBV10-3 | NA
TGTGCCTGGAGTGTATTAAGCGTCGTTCTCTATGAGCAGTTCTTC | CAWSVLSVVLYEQFF | NA | TRBJ2-1 | TRBV30 | NA
TGTGCCAGCAAACCCATCAGTGGAGGGAATCAGCCCCAGCATTTT | CASKPISGGNQPQHF | NA | TRBJ1-5 | TRBV27 | NA
TGTGCCAGTAGTTTCTCGGGGGACATGGTCTACGAGCAGTACTTC | CASSFSGDMVYEQYF | NA | TRBJ2-7 | TRBV19 | once
TGTGCCAGCAACCCACCTTTCACTCGTCCAAGCACAGATACGCAGTATTTT | CASNPPFTRPSTDTQYF | NA | TRBJ2-3 | TRBV28 | NA
TGTGCCAGCAGTTTCACAGATTCCTACGAGCAGTACTTC | CASSFTDSYEQYF | NA | TRBJ2-7 | TRBV28 | few
TGTGCCAGCAGTTCGCTCAACCTTCCAAGCATTCAGTACTTC | CASSSLNLPSIQYF | NA | TRBJ2-4 | TRBV27 | NA
TGTGCCAGCAGTCCCGTAGGGGGAGCAGACAATGAGCAGTTCTTC | CASSPVGGADNEQFF | NA | TRBJ2-1 | TRBV28 | once
TGCAGTGCTAGACTGGGACTCCTCTACGAGCAGTACTTC | CSARLGLLYEQYF | NA | TRBJ2-7 | TRBV20-1 | NA
TGTGCCAGCAACAGTCTGGCGGGACAGGGGGTCAAGCTCACTGAAGCTTTCTTT | CASNSLAGQGVKLTEAFF | TRBD1 | TRBJ1-1 | TRBV16 | NA
TGTGCCAGCAGCCCTACAGGGGCCGGCCAGCCCCAGCATTTT | CASSPTGAGQPQHF | TRBD1 | TRBJ1-5 | TRBV7-3 | few